This T cell receptor beta chain was sequenced for a study of blood T cell repertoires in COVID-19. In the original processing: Counts of nucleated cells, estimated from reference gene primer amplification, were obtained. Produced via immunoSEQ multiplex PCR; TCRdb's table is partial and in-frame only. That table gives V, J and clone size, and the DNA gave D and trimming. The data hold roughly 120,000 clones, with about 91% observed a single time. Sequenced: peripheral blood. This clonotype was obtained from a woman aged 45 to 65 with active or convalescent COVID-19.

The CDR3 is CASSELHVRGYEQYF. CDR3 bases: TGTGCCAGCAGTGAACTACACGTCAGGGGATACGAGCAGTACTTC. The chain carries TRBV6-1 and TRBJ2-7; D perhaps matches TRBD1 (6 bases). Germline CDR1 MNHNS, CDR2 SASEGT. V lost 2 bases, J lost 4 bases, and 15 bases lay in between. The CDR3 consists of 15 residues.